This passage covers 18 T cell receptor beta chains from one sample sequenced in a study of read filtering for tumor transcriptome and immune sequencing. Molecular barcoded adaptors covering alpha/delta and beta/gamma chains were used on roughly 400 ng RNA. A single record per CDR3 protein comes from TCRdb applying MiXCR to the reads. This table has roughly 68,000 distinct CDR3 sequences, 14% appearing once. Sequencing was carried out using a population of CD138-negative cells sorted from bone marrow. The receptors derive from a donor aged 40 or older with multiple myeloma.

This clonotype was picked up many times. The gene calls are TRBV7-2 and TRBJ2-3, with D tentatively TRBD2 (6 bases). This CDR3 comprises 13 residues. Per germline, CDR1 SGHTA and CDR2 FQGNSA. V was trimmed by 5 bases and J by 3 bases, leaving 9 bases between them. The CDR3 loop reads CASSRDFTDTQYF. DNA of the CDR3: TGTGCCAGCAGCCGGGACTTTACAGATACGCAGTATTTT. Using reference TRBV7-2 and TRBJ2-3 for the parts outside the CDR3, the full variable domain is GAGVSQSPSNKVTEKGKDVELRCDPISGHTALYWYRQSLGQGLEFLIYFQGNSAPDKSGLPSDRFSAERTGGSVSTLTIQRTQQEDSAVYLCASSRDFTDTQYFGPGTRLTVL.

The rearrangement uses TRBV10-3 and TRBJ2-1; 8 nucleotides align to TRBD2. The CDR3 is 15 amino acids. Germline values: CDR1 ENHRY, CDR2 SYGVKD. With 4 bases clipped from V and 3 bases from J, the junction kept 5 bases outside the gene matches. CDR3 sequence: CAISGSSGHYNEQFF. Here the CDR3 DNA reads TGTGCCATCAGTGGGTCTAGCGGGCACTACAATGAGCAGTTCTTC.

This clonotype appeared many times. The chain carries TRBV29-1 and TRBJ2-5, with a weak D call TRBD1 (5 bases). Between the trimmed V and J ends, which lost 4 bases and 5 bases, there was a span of 11 bases. Germline V gene sequence: CDR1 SQVTM, CDR2 ANQGSEA. This CDR3 is built from 12 residues. Written as DNA, the CDR3 is TGCAGCGTTGCCAGGGTTGGTGAGACCCAGTACTTC. Translating it yields CSVARVGETQYF.

Concerning this clonotype: This could be a read error, since a much larger clone is one nucleotide away. The chain carries TRBV6-6 and TRBJ2-7; D unclear. CDR3 length: 13 amino acids. V shed 6 bases and J shed 1 base, with 10 bases lying between them. CDR1 and CDR2 from the germline V gene are MNHNY and SVGAGI (reference sequence). CDR3 nucleotide sequence: TGTGCCAGCAGCCGCGACACTTCCTACGAGCAGTACTTC. Translation gives CASSRDTSYEQYF.

This rearrangement joins TRBV7-2 to TRBJ2-7; maybe TRBD1 (5 bases). V lost 4 bases and J lost 2, with 24 bases in between. CDR3 length equals 18 residues. Looked up from germline, CDR1 is SGHTA and CDR2 is FQGNSA. DNA of the CDR3: TGTGCCAGCAGCTCGTCTTACGGTTGGGGCGGAAATCCCTACGAGCAGTACTTC. This codes for CASSSSYGWGGNPYEQYF.

This clonotype was recorded many times. The gene calls are TRBV18 and TRBJ2-7; D uncertain. The CDR3 is 13 residues long. V was pared by 4 bases and J by 7 bases, with 14 bases between. Germline assignment: CDR1 KGHSH and CDR2 LQKENI. The chain's CDR3 is CASSRSGSQEQYF. The CDR3 DNA sequence: TGTGCCAGCTCACGCTCCGGGTCACAGGAGCAGTACTTC. The whole variable domain, remainder taken from reference TRBV18 and TRBJ2-7, is NAGVMQNPRHLVRRRGQEARLRCSPMKGHSHVYWYRQLPEEGLKFMVYLQKENIIDESGMPKERFSAEFPKEGPSILRIQQVVRGDSAAYFCASSRSGSQEQYFGPGTRLTVT.

This clonotype has a count of ten or more. The CDR3 nucleotides read TGTGCCAGCAGCGCCGGGACAGCTGAAGCTTTCTTT. As protein: CASSAGTAEAFF. V and J are TRBV7-9 and TRBJ1-1; 7 bases map to TRBD1. This CDR3 is built from 12 residues. With 5 bases clipped from V and 6 bases from J, the junction kept 3 bases outside the gene matches. Germline V gene data show CDR1 as SEHNR and CDR2 as FQNEAQ (reference sequence). Full variable domain (rest looked up from reference TRBV7-9 and TRBJ1-1): DTGVSQNPRHKITKRGQNVTFRCDPISEHNRLYWYRQTLGQGPEFLTYFQNEAQLEKSRLLSDRFSAERPKGSFSTLEIQRTEQGDSAMYLCASSAGTAEAFFGQGTRLTVV.

This clonotype was recorded many times. This rearrangement joins TRBV5-1 to TRBJ2-1; D may match TRBD1 or TRBD2 (5 bases each). V was trimmed by 4 bases and J by 8 bases, leaving 16 bases between them. The CDR3 consists of 14 residues. The germline V gene encodes CDR1 SGHRS and CDR2 YFSETQ. The chain's CDR3 is CASSRDGRIDEQFF. DNA of the CDR3: TGCGCCAGCAGCCGGGACGGGCGGATCGATGAGCAGTTCTTC. Full variable domain (rest looked up from reference TRBV5-1 and TRBJ2-1): KAGVTQTPRYLIKTRGQQVTLSCSPISGHRSVSWYQQTPGQGLQFLFEYFSETQRNKGNFPGRFSGRQFSNSRSEMNVSTLELGDSALYLCASSRDGRIDEQFFGPGTRLTVL.

Worth noting for this clonotype: Possible read error: a much larger clone is one base away. This chain joins TRBV10-3 and TRBJ2-2; the D gene is possibly TRBD1 (5 bases). The germline V gene has CDR1 ENHRY and CDR2 SYGVKD. V was shortened by 7 bases and J by 7 bases, with 16 bases between the two germline ends. The CDR3 runs to 14 residues. The chain's CDR3 is CAIKDKVVGGELFF. For the CDR3, the DNA is TGTGCCATCAAGGACAAGGTCGTTGGCGGGGAGCTGTTTTTT.

This clonotype was seen repeatedly, ten times or more. The rearrangement links TRBV5-1 to TRBJ2-3; D remains ambiguous. The CDR3 runs to 13 residues. Germline loops: CDR1 SGHRS, CDR2 YFSETQ. The V end lost 1 base, the J end lost 5 bases, and 8 bases lay between the germline ends. CDR3 in amino acids: CASSLLILDTQYF. As DNA, the CDR3 is TGCGCCAGCAGCTTGTTAATCCTAGATACGCAGTATTTT.

This clonotype was observed many times. CDR3 amino acids: CSTGESNYGYTF. The CDR3 DNA reads TGCAGTACAGGGGAATCTAACTATGGCTACACCTTC. V and J are TRBV20-1 and TRBJ1-2, with 7 bases matching TRBD1. This CDR3 spans 12 amino acids. After removal of 8 bases from V and 0 bases from J, the junction contained 3 bases not matched to a gene. In germline, CDR1 is DFQATT, CDR2 SNEGSKA (reference sequence).

This clonotype was seen many times. The V gene is TRBV6-6, the J gene TRBJ2-1; D not resolved. The CDR3 spans 13 residues. Per the germline V gene, CDR1 is MNHNY and CDR2 is SVGAGI (reference sequence). V lost 2 bases to trimming and J lost 4 bases, with 6 bases between them. In DNA form, the CDR3 reads TGTGCCAGCAGTTACGTCAGTTACAATGAGCAGTTCTTC. As protein: CASSYVSYNEQFF.

Details on this clonotype: A read error is possible here, since a much larger clone lies one base away. The rearrangement uses TRBV6-2 or TRBV6-3 and TRBJ2-7; 7 positions match TRBD2. J was trimmed by 2 bases and V by 6 bases; bases with no gene match: 13. Per the germline V gene, CDR1 is MNHEY and CDR2 is SVGEGT. This CDR3 is built from 16 residues. CDR3 sequence: CASSTASGIRAYEQYF. The CDR3 DNA reads as TGTGCCAGCAGCACCGCAAGCGGGATAAGGGCCTACGAGCAGTACTTC.

Many counts were recorded for this clonotype. This chain joins TRBV28 and TRBJ2-1, with 11 nucleotides matching TRBD2. From germline, CDR1 is MDHEN and CDR2 SYDVKM. V was pared by 6 bases and J by 4 bases, with 5 bases of the junction left unmatched. The CDR3 runs to 15 residues. CDR3 region: CASRHGTSGYNEQFF. In nucleotides, the CDR3 is TGTGCCAGCAGGCACGGGACTAGCGGTTACAATGAGCAGTTCTTC.

The J gene is TRBJ2-7, the V gene TRBV20-1; D not resolved. The CDR3 loop spans 14 amino acids. CDR1 and CDR2 (germline): DFQATT, SNEGSKA (reference sequence). Trimming left V 6 bases short and J 2 bases short, with 17 bases between. CDR3 in amino acids: CSATMGDLTYEQYF. CDR3 in DNA: TGCAGTGCCACAATGGGCGACCTAACCTACGAGCAGTACTTC.

At least ten counts were recorded for this clonotype. V is TRBV24-1 and J is TRBJ2-1; the match to TRBD2 covers 9 bases. The CDR3 extends over 15 amino acids. With 4 bases clipped from V and 1 base from J, the junction kept 1 base outside the gene matches. CDR1 and CDR2 from the germline V gene are KGHDR and SFDVKD. The CDR3, as DNA: TGTGCCACCAGTGACACTAGCGGGTCCTACAATGAGCAGTTCTTC. This gives the protein CATSDTSGSYNEQFF.

The sample holds many counts of this clonotype. J is TRBJ1-4 and V is TRBV30, with D possibly TRBD1 on 5 matching bases. Trimming stripped 8 bases from V and 13 bases from J, with 20 bases between. The CDR3 totals 12 residues. CDR1 is GTSNPN, CDR2 SVGIG, per germline (reference sequence). CDR3 sequence: CAGQGGMEGLFF. The CDR3 DNA is TGTGCCGGTCAGGGCGGGATGGAAGGACTGTTTTTT. Looking up the rest from reference TRBV30 and TRBJ1-4 gives the full variable domain: SQTIHQWPATLVQPVGSPLSLECTVEGTSNPNLYWYRQAAGRGLQLLFYSVGIGQISSEVPQNLSASRPQDRQFILSSKKLLLSDSGFYLCAGQGGMEGLFFGSGTQLSVL.

This clonotype has a count of ten or more. The rearrangement joins TRBV5-4 to TRBJ2-3; 13 nucleotides agree with TRBD2. The junction had 10 bases not matched to a gene; V was cut back by 5 bases and J by 1 base. The CDR3 is 18 residues long. Germline V gene data show CDR1 as SGHNT and CDR2 as YYREEE (reference sequence). CDR3 in DNA: TGTGCCAGCAGAGTCCCGGGACTAGCGGGGAAAGGCACAGATACGCAGTATTTT. Translating gives CASRVPGLAGKGTDTQYF.